The entry below gives a single T cell receptor (beta chain) sequence along with its context. Antigen specificity is unknown. The CDR3 spans 15 residues. Per germline, CDR1 SGHTA and CDR2 FQGNSA. Trimming removed 7 bases from V and 8 bases from J, with 20 bases in between. This record belongs to a study of early T cells in non-severe SARS-CoV-2 infection. The study's findings and limits: VDJdb-based annotation leaned toward anti-spike CD8 responses and missed private and CD4 specificities.

TCRdb redid the calling of the 5' RACE reads with MiXCR, one entry per CDR3 protein. Of tens of thousands of distinct CDR3 sequences in the sample, about an eighth were seen once. The chain recombines TRBV7-2 with TRBJ2-2, with D unclear. Sequencing input: whole blood. The receptor was isolated from an adult who was a healthcare worker with PCR-confirmed SARS-CoV-2 infection or an uninfected control (not recorded which). For the CDR3, the DNA is TGTGCCAGCAACCCCCAGCCTGGAGCAGAAGGGGAGCTGTTTTTT. This translates into CASNPQPGAEGELFF.